This T cell receptor beta chain derives from a study of T cell repertoires in cytomegalovirus infection (dated by TCRdb to 2018 to 2020). About the study as a whole: Because public TCR beta signatures pointed to carriage of CMV infection together with the matching HLA type, the HLA type of each donor mattered for the analysis.

Overall results and qualifications from the work: The ex vivo response was dominated by HLA-C-restricted CMV-specific TCR beta clonotypes, which also provided the single most frequent clonotype in two of eight donors. In both this cohort and an independent roughly 360-donor cohort, the cumulative frequency of public TCR beta family members distinguished carriers of CMV infection plus the relevant HLA type.

Clipping removes 8 bases from V and 2 bases from J, with 7 as the unmatched junction base count. CDR1 and CDR2, looked up from the germline V gene, are ENHRY and SYGVKD. The CDR3 measures 14 amino acids from cysteine to phenylalanine. Of the read, only the CDR3 DNA is kept; its 42 bases are in frame from base 1. With regard to this clonotype: Its antigen target is currently unknown. No base-level quality is on record; no much larger clone is a single base apart.

Sequencing was performed on an Illumina HiSeq 1500. In TCRdb, the public reads were trimmed at Q25 with fastp and aligned with MiXCR, with productive beta chains retained. Each CDR3 protein appears once, grouped with its most common genes and DNA. The sample yields approximately 43,000 distinct CDR3 sequences; 20% to 25% were counted once. The ten biggest clones cover less than 20% of the sample. The TCR originated in a human donor in good health (CMV status not recorded). Some clones in this sample may be carry-over from other donors' samples. This receptor chain uses TRBV10-3 and TRBJ2-7, with TRBD1 matching 9 junction bases. The sample taken for sequencing was PBMCs, sequenced either directly or after in vitro stimulation (not recorded which). The CDR3 loop reads CAIPVGTGPYEQYF. The bases read TGTGCCATCCCCGTGGGGACAGGGCCCTACGAGCAGTACTTC.